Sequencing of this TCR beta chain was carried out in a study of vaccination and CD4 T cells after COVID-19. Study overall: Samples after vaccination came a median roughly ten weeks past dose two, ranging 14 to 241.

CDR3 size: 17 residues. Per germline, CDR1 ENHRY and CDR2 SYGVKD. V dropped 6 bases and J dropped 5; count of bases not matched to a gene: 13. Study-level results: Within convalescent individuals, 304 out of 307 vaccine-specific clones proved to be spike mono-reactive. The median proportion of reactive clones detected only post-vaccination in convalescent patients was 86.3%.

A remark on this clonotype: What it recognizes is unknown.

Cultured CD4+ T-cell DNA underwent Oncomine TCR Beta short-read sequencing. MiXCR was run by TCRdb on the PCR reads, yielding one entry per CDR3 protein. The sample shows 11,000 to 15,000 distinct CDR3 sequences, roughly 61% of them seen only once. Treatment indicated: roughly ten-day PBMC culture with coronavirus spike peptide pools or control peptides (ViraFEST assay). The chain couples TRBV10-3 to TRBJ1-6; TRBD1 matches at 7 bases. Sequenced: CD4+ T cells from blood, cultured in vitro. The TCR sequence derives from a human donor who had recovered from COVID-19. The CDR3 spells CAISQSRTGTDNSPLHF. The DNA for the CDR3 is TGTGCCATCAGCCAGTCCCGGACCGGGACAGATAATTCACCCCTCCACTTT.